These 18 T cell receptor beta chains were all obtained from the same sample, sequenced in a study of blood T cell repertoires in COVID-19. Only in-frame clones appear in the TCRdb table, and some are missing; sequencing was by immunoSEQ multiplex PCR. The sample shows fewer than 300,000 clones, around 81% of them seen only once. The sequencing sample was made of peripheral blood. Receptors originate from a person between 70 and 80 years old with COVID-19, enrolled during active disease.

This rearrangement joins TRBV9 to TRBJ1-2; D possibly corresponds to TRBD1 (6 bases). Germline values: CDR1 SGDLS, CDR2 YYNGEE. The CDR3 is made up of 13 amino acids. The ends were cut back, 0 bases at V and 8 bases at J, with 11 bases in the middle. This chain's CDR3 is CASSVGGPFGYTF. CDR3 nucleotide sequence: TGTGCCAGCAGCGTAGGGGGGCCTTTCGGCTACACCTTC.

This sequence joins TRBV13 and TRBJ2-5; TRBD2 is a possible D gene (6 bases). Germline V gene sequence: CDR1 PRHDT, CDR2 FYEKMQ (reference sequence). The ends were cut back, 5 bases at V and 5 bases at J, with 15 bases in the middle. The CDR3 is made up of 14 amino acids. CDR3 nucleotide sequence: TGTGCCAGCAGCACCCTAGCGTGGGGGGAGACCCAGTACTTC. The encoded protein is CASSTLAWGETQYF. Looking up the rest from reference TRBV13 and TRBJ2-5 gives the full variable domain: AAGVIQSPRHLIKEKRETATLKCYPIPRHDTVYWYQQGPGQDPQFLISFYEKMQSDKGSIPDRFSAQQFSDYHSELNMSSLELGDSALYFCASSTLAWGETQYFGPGTRLLVL.

This chain connects TRBV5-6 to TRBJ1-6; 7 positions agree with TRBD1. Trimming cost V 1 base and J 8 bases; bases outside gene matches: 6. The germline gives CDR1 SGHDT, CDR2 YYEEEE. There are 15 residues in the CDR3. CDR3: CASSLWRQGDSPLHF. Written as DNA, the CDR3 is TGTGCCAGCAGCTTGTGGCGACAGGGTGATTCACCCCTCCACTTT.

CDR3 coding DNA: TGTGCCAGTAGTCAAGTGACAGGGAGCTCCTATAATTCACCCCTCCACTTT. Protein product: CASSQVTGSSYNSPLHF. The chain has TRBV19 and TRBJ1-6; 7 bases align to TRBD1. The CDR3 covers 17 residues. V shed 5 bases and J 0 bases; nucleotides not matched to a gene: 7. Per the germline V gene, CDR1 is LNHDA and CDR2 is SQIVND (reference sequence). The full variable domain, its missing parts supplied by reference TRBV19 and TRBJ1-6, is DGGITQSPKYLFRKEGQNVTLSCEQNLNHDAMYWYRQDPGQGLRLIYYSQIVNDFQKGDIAEGYSVSREKKESFPLTVTSAQKNPTAFYLCASSQVTGSSYNSPLHFGNGTRLTVT.

V and J are TRBV9 and TRBJ2-7, with D possibly being TRBD2 (6 bases). Deletions cut 0 bases from V and 7 bases from J, with 8 bases between. The CDR3 loop spans 12 amino acids. Per the germline V gene, CDR1 is SGDLS and CDR2 is YYNGEE. The CDR3 reads CASSVEAGEQYF. CDR3 coding DNA: TGTGCCAGCAGCGTAGAGGCGGGGGAGCAGTACTTC.

This chain uses TRBV19 with TRBJ1-2; the match to TRBD1 covers 7 bases. CDR3 length equals 15 residues. Trimming removed 6 bases from V and 3 bases from J; junction bases left unmatched: 10. Germline CDR1 LNHDA, CDR2 SQIVND (reference sequence). The CDR3 is CASSYRQGEDYGYTF. In DNA, the CDR3 is TGTGCCAGTAGCTACAGACAGGGTGAGGACTATGGCTACACCTTC.

The chain links TRBV3-1 (or the pseudogene TRBV3-2) to TRBJ2-3; 12 nucleotides line up with TRBD2. The CDR3 has 15 amino acids. Germline loops: CDR1 LGHDT, CDR2 YNNKEL (reference sequence). V shed 7 bases, J shed 2 bases, and the junction held 4 bases outside the gene matches. The CDR3 DNA reads TGTGCCAGCAAACTAGCGGGGGGAACCACAGATACGCAGTATTTT. Protein: CASKLAGGTTDTQYF.

This clone came up a few times. Other DNA sequences in the same sample also yield this CDR3. The genes are TRBV7-3 and TRBJ2-1, with 11 nucleotides matching TRBD2. The CDR3 covers 15 residues. The germline V gene encodes CDR1 SGHTA and CDR2 FQGTGA. With V trimmed by 5 bases and J by 4 bases, 4 bases remained unmatched. CDR3 sequence: CASSLAGGTYNEQFF. CDR3 sequence (DNA): TGTGCCAGCAGCCTAGCGGGGGGAACATACAATGAGCAGTTCTTC.

The gene calls are TRBV5-1 and TRBJ2-7, with 8 bases aligning to TRBD1. Germline CDR1 is SGHRS and CDR2 is YFSETQ. The CDR3 consists of 14 residues. Unmatched junction bases numbered 10, after V lost 4 bases and J lost 7 bases. This chain's CDR3 is CASSQGQDLIEQYF. The CDR3 nucleotides are TGCGCCAGCAGCCAGGGACAGGACTTGATTGAGCAGTACTTC.

The J gene is TRBJ2-7, the V gene TRBV15; D unresolved. Trimming pared 3 bases from V and 3 bases from J, leaving 21 bases between. The CDR3 covers 17 residues. Germline CDR1 LNHNV, CDR2 YYDKDF (reference sequence). The CDR3 coding sequence is TGTGCCACCAGCAGGAAATCACCGATTTCTTCAGTCTACGAGCAGTACTTC. Translated: CATSRKSPISSVYEQYF.

The V and J genes are TRBV27 and TRBJ2-1, with D perhaps matching TRBD2 (5 bases). Germline CDR1 reads MNHEY; CDR2 reads SMNVEV (reference sequence). V shed 8 bases and J shed 4 bases, with 21 bases lying between them. CDR3 length: 16 amino acids. CDR3 sequence reads: CASRPPGLEGYNEQFF. The CDR3 DNA follows: TGTGCCAGCCGGCCCCCGGGCCTAGAGGGTTACAATGAGCAGTTCTTC.

The chain employs TRBV5-6 and TRBJ1-2, with D tentatively TRBD1 (6 bases). There are 13 residues in the CDR3. With 4 bases removed from V and 4 bases from J, the gap between germline ends came to 11 bases. Germline V gives CDR1 SGHDT, CDR2 YYEEEE. The DNA of the CDR3 is TGTGCCAGCAGCCCCGGGACACGCTATGGCTACACCTTC. Protein sequence: CASSPGTRYGYTF. Supplemented by reference TRBV5-6 and TRBJ1-2, the full variable domain reads DAGVTQSPTHLIKTRGQQVTLRCSPKSGHDTVSWYQQALGQGPQFIFQYYEEEERQRGNFPDRFSGHQFPNYSSELNVNALLLGDSALYLCASSPGTRYGYTFGSGTRLTVV.

This chain links TRBV12-5 with TRBJ2-1; TRBD1 agrees at 9 bases. J was trimmed by 6 bases and V by 6 bases; bases with no gene match: 6. The germline gives CDR1 LGHNT, CDR2 FRNRAP. The CDR3 contains 14 residues. CDR3 DNA sequence: TGTGCTAGTGGGCCGGGACAGGGTTTCAATGAGCAGTTCTTC. Translation: CASGPGQGFNEQFF. The variable domain in full, completed from reference TRBV12-5 and TRBJ2-1, reads DARVTQTPRHKVTEMGQEVTMRCQPILGHNTVFWYRQTMMQGLELLAYFRNRAPLDDSGMPKDRFSAEMPDATLATLKIQPSEPRDSAVYFCASGPGQGFNEQFFGPGTRLTVL.

The chain carries TRBV6-6 and TRBJ2-1; TRBD2 matches 13 bases. J was trimmed by 8 bases and V by 5 bases; bases with no gene match: 9. Germline CDR1 and CDR2: MNHNY and SVGAGI (reference sequence). The CDR3 is 16 residues long. The DNA of the CDR3 is TGTGCCAGCAGTGGCAGGACTAGCGGGAGTGGCGATGAGCAGTTCTTC. This encodes CASSGRTSGSGDEQFF.

The chain links TRBV11-2 to TRBJ2-7, with TRBD2 matching 14 bases. CDR3 length: 18 residues. The junction had 16 bases not matched to a gene; V was cut back by 6 bases and J by 6 bases. CDR1 is SGHAT, CDR2 FQNNGV, per germline. The CDR3 sequence is CASRGLKGTSGSTGEQYF. The DNA for the CDR3 is TGTGCCAGCAGGGGCTTGAAAGGGACTAGCGGGAGCACCGGCGAGCAGTACTTC.

The chain combines TRBV7-2 with TRBJ1-2; TRBD1 matches at 10 bases. The CDR3 loop spans 14 amino acids. V was clipped by 3 bases and J by 7 bases; unmatched bases: 5. The germline V gene has CDR1 SGHTA and CDR2 FQGNSA. DNA of the CDR3: TGTGCCAGCAGCTTGAGCGGGACAGGGGCTGGCTACACCTTC. Amino acids: CASSLSGTGAGYTF.

The chain joins TRBV4-3 to TRBJ2-1, with D unclear. Trimming stripped 1 base from V and 8 bases from J, with 15 bases between. This CDR3 spans 15 amino acids. Germline CDR1 and CDR2: LGHNA and YSLEER. CDR3 amino acids: CASSQGRGPEDEQFF. The CDR3 DNA follows: TGCGCCAGCAGCCAAGGCCGTGGTCCAGAAGATGAGCAGTTCTTC.

The rearrangement joins TRBV11-3 to TRBJ2-1, with D maybe TRBD2 (6 bases). The germline V and J ends were trimmed by 3 bases and 10 bases, with 22 bases remaining between them. CDR1 and CDR2 from the germline V gene are SGHNT and YENEEA. This CDR3 has 16 residues. The CDR3 loop is CASSLAGRSSHEEQFF. In DNA, the CDR3 is TGTGCCAGCAGCTTGGCGGGACGTTCCTCGCACGAGGAGCAGTTCTTC.